The clone carrying this T cell receptor (beta chain) has only a few counts. The source of the sample is a study of response to subunit inactivated influenza vaccine. V shed 0 bases, J shed 6 bases, and the junction held 8 bases outside the gene matches. The CDR3 is made up of 17 amino acids. Germline V lookup: CDR1 SGHDN, CDR2 FVKESK. TCRdb re-called the RT-PCR reads with MiXCR, one entry per CDR3 protein. Of 150,000 to 200,000 distinct CDR3 sequences listed, 9.5% to 15% are singletons. Separately, the same data were catalogued under a study of T cells expressing NK-cell markers. From that report: TCR beta cDNA was generated via 5'RACE template switching incorporating UMIs. The authors derived TCR beta repertoires from sorted CD3+CD56+NKG2C+, CD3+CD56+NKG2C- and CD3+CD56-NKG2C+ T cells. HCMV specificity of the expanded NKG2C+ T cell clones stayed unclear.

This clonotype was obtained from a man aged 50 to 59 who received an inactivated influenza vaccine. Sample: CD8+ T cells sorted from PBMCs, taken about 12 days after vaccination. This chain links TRBV14 with TRBJ2-1, with 10 bases identical to TRBD2. The CDR3 sequence: CASSQEAGGQFVNEQFF. The CDR3 DNA follows: TGTGCCAGCAGCCAAGAAGCGGGGGGGCAATTCGTCAATGAGCAGTTCTTC.